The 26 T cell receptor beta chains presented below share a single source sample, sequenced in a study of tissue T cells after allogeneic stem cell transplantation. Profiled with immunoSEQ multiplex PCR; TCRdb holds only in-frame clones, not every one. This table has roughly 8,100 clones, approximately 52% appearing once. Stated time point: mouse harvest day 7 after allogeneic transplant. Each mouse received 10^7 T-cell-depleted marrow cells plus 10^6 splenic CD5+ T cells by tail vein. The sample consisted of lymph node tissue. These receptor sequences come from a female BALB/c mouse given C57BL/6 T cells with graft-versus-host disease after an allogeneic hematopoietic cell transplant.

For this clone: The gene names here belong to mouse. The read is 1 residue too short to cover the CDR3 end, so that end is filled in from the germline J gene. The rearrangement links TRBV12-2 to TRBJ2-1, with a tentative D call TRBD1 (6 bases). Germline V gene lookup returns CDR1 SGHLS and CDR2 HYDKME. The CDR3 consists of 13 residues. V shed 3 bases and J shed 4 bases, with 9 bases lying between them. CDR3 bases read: TGTGCCAGCTCTAGGGACAAATATGCTGAGCAGTTC. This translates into CASSRDKYAEQF. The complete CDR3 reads CASSRDKYAEQFF.

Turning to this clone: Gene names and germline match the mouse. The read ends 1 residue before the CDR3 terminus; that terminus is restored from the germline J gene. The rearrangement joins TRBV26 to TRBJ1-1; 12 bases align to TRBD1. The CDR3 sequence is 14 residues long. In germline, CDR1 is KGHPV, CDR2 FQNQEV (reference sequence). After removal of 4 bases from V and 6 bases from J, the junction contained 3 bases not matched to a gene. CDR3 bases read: TGTGCCAGCAGTCGGGGACAGGGGGCTCCAGAAGTCTTC. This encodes CASSRGQGAPEVF. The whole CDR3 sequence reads CASSRGQGAPEVFF.

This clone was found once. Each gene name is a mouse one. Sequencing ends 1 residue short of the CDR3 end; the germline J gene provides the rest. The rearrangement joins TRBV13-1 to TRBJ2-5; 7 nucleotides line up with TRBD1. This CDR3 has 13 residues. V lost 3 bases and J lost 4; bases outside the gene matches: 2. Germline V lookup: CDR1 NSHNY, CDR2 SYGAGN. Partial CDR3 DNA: TGTGCCAGCAGTGGACAGGGAGAAGACACCCAGTAC. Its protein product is CASSGQGEDTQY. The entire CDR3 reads CASSGQGEDTQYF.

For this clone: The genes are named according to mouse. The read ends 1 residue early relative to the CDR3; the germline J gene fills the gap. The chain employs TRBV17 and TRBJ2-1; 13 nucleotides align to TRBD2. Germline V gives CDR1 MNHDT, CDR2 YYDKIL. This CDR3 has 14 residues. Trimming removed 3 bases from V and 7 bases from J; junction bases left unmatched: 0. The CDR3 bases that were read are TGTGCTAGCAGTAGGGACTGGGGGGGCGCTGAGCAGTTC. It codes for CASSRDWGGAEQF. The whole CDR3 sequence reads CASSRDWGGAEQFF. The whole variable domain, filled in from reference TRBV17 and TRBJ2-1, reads DTTVKQNPRYKLARVGKPVNLICSQTMNHDTMYWYQKKPNQAPKLLLFYYDKILNREADTFEKFQSSRPNNSFCSLYIGSAGLEYSAMYLCASSRDWGGAEQFFGPGTRLTVL.

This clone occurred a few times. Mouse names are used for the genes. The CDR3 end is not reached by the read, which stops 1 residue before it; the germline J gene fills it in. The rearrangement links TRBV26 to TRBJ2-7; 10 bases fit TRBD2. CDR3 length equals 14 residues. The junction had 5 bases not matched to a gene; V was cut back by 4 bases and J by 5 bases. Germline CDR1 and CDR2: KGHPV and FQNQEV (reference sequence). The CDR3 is CASSPRLGGHEQYF. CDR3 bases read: TGTGCCAGCAGTCCCCGACTGGGGGGACATGAACAGTAC.

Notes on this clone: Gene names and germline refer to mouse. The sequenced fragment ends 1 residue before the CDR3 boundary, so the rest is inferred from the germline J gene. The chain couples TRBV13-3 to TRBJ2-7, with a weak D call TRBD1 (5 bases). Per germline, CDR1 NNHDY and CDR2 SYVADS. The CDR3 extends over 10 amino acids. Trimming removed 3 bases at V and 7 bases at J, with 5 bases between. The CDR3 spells CASSGTEQYF. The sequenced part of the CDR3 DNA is TGTGCCAGCAGTGGGACAGAACAGTAC.

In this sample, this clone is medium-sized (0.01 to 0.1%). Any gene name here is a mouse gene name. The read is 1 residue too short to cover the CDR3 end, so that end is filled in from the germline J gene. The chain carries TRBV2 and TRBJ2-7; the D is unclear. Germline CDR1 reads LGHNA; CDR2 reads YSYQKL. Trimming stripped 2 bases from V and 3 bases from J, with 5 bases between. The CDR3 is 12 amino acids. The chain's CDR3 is CASSQPSYEQYF. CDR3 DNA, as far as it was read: TGTGCCAGCAGCCAACCCAGCTATGAACAGTAC.

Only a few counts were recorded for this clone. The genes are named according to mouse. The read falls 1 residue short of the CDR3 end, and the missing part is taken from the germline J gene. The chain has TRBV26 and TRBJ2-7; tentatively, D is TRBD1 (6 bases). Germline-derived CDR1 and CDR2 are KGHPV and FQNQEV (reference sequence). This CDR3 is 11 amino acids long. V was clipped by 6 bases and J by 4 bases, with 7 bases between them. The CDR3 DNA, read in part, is TGTGCCAGCAGACAGGGATATGAACAGTAC. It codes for CASRQGYEQY. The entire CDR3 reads CASRQGYEQYF.

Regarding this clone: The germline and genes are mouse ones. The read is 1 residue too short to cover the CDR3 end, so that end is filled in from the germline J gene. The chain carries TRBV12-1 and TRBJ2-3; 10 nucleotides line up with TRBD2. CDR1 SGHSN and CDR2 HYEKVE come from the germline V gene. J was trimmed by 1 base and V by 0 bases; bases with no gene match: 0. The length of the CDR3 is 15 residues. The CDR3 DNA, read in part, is TGTGCCAGCTCTCTCGACTGGGGGGGTGCAGAAACGCTGTAT. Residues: CASSLDWGGAETLY. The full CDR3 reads CASSLDWGGAETLYF.

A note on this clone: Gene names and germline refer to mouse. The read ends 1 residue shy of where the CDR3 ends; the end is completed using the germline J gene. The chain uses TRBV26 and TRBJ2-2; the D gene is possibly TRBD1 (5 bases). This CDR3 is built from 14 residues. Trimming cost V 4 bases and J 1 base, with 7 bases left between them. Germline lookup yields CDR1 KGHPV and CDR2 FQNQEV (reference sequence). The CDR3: CASSRGVNTGQLYF. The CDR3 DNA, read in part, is TGTGCCAGCAGTCGAGGGGTAAACACCGGGCAGCTCTAC. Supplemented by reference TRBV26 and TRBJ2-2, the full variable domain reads NSKVIQTPRYLVKGQGQKAKMRCIPEKGHPVVFWYQQNKNNEFKFLINFQNQEVLQQIDMTEKRFSAECPSNSPCSLEIQSSEAGDSALYLCASSRGVNTGQLYFGEGSKLTVL.

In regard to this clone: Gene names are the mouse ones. The part of the CDR3 DNA that was read is TGTGCCAGCAGCTTAGGAGGGGGGCGAACCGGGCAGCTCTAC. Protein sequence: CASSLGGGRTGQLY. The entire CDR3 is CASSLGGGRTGQLYF. This chain links TRBV3 with TRBJ2-2; perhaps TRBD2 as D (7 bases). Read sequence stops 1 residue before the CDR3 end, and the germline J gene provides the missing end. Per the germline V gene, CDR1 is SNHLY and CDR2 is FYNGKV (reference sequence). V lost 1 base to trimming and J lost 5 bases, with 11 bases between them. The CDR3 has 15 amino acids.

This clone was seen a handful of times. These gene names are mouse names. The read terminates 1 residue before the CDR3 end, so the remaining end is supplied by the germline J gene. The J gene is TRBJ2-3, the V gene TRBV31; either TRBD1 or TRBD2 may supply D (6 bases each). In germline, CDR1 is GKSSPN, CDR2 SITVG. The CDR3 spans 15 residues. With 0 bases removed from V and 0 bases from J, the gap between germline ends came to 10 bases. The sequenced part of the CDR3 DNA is TGTGCCTGGAGTCTAGGGGGGTCTAGTGCAGAAACGCTGTAT. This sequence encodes CAWSLGGSSAETLY. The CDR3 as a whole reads CAWSLGGSSAETLYF.

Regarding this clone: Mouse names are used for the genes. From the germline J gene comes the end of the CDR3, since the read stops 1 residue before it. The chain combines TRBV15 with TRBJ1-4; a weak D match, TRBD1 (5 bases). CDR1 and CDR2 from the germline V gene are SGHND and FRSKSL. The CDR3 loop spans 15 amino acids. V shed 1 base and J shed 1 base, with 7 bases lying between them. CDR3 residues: CASSLGGTSNERLFF. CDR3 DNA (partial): TGTGCCAGCAGTTTAGGGGGGACTTCCAACGAAAGATTATTT.

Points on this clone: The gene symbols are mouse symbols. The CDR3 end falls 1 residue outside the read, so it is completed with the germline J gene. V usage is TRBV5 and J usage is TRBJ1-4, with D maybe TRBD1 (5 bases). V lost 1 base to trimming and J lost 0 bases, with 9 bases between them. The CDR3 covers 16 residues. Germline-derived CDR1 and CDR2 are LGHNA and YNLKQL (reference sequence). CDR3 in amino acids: CASSQGTSISNERLFF. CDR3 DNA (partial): TGTGCCAGCAGCCAAGGGACATCCATTTCCAACGAAAGATTATTT.

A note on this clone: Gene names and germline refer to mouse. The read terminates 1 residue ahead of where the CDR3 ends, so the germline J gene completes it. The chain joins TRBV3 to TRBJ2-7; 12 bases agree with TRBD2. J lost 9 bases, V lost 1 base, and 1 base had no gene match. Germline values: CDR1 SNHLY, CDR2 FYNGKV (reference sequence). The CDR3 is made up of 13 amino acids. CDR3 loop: CASSLGTGGGQYF. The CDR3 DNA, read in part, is TGTGCCAGCAGCTTAGGGACTGGGGGGGGACAGTAC. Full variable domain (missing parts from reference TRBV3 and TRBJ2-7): GPKVLQIPSHQIIDMGQMVTLNCDPVSNHLYFYWYKQILGQQMEFLVNFYNGKVMEKSKLFKDQFSVERPDGSYFTLKIQPTALEDSAVYFCASSLGTGGGQYFGPGTRLTVL.

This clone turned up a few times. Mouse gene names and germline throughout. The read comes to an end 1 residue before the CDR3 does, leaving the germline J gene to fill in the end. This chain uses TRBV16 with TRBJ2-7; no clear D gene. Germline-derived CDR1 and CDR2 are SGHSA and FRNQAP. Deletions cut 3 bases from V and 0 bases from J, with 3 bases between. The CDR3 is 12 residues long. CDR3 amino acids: CASSLSSYEQYF. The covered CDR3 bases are TGTGCAAGCAGCTTGAGCTCCTATGAACAGTAC.

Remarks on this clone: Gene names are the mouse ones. Partial CDR3 DNA: TGTGCCAGCTCTCTCGGACAGGGGGGGAACACCGGGCAGCTCTAC. Translation: CASSLGQGGNTGQLY. The full CDR3 protein reads CASSLGQGGNTGQLYF. The chain is built from TRBV12-2 and TRBJ2-2, with 10 bases matching TRBD1. The observed sequence ends 1 residue before the CDR3 terminus, with the missing tail filled in from the germline J gene. CDR1 and CDR2 from the germline V gene are SGHLS and HYDKME. CDR3 length: 16 amino acids. J gave up 2 bases and V 0 bases, and 2 bases lay outside the gene matches.

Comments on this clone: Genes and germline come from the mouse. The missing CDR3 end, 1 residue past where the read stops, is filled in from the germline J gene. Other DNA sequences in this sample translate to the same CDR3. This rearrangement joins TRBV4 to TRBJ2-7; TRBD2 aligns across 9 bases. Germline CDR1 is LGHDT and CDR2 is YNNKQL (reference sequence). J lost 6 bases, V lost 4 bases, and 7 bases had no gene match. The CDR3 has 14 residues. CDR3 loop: CASSLGWGGGEQYF. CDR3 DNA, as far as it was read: TGTGCCAGCAGCTTAGGGTGGGGGGGCGGTGAACAGTAC.

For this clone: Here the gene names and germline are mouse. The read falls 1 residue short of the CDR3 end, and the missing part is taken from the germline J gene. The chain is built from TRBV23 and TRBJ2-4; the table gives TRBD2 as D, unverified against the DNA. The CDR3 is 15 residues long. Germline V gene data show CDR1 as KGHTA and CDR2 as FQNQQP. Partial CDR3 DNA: TGCTCCAGCAGTCAACTGGGGGGTGGGCAAAACACCTTGTAC. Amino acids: CSSSQLGGGQNTLY. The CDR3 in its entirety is CSSSQLGGGQNTLYF.

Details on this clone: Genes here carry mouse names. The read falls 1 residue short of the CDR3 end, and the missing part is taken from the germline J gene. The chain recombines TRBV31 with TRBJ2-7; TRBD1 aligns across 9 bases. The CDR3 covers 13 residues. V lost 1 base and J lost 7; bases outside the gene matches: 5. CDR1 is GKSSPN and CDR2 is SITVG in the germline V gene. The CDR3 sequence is CAWSPDRGSEQYF. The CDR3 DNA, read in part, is TGTGCCTGGAGTCCCGACAGGGGGAGCGAACAGTAC.

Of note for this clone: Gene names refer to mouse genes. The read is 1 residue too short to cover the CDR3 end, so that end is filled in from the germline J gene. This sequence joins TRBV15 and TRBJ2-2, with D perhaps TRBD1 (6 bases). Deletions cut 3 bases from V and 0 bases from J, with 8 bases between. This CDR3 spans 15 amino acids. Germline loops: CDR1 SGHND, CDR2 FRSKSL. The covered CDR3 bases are TGTGCCAGCAGTTTGGGGACAACAAACACCGGGCAGCTCTAC. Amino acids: CASSLGTTNTGQLY. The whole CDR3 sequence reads CASSLGTTNTGQLYF.

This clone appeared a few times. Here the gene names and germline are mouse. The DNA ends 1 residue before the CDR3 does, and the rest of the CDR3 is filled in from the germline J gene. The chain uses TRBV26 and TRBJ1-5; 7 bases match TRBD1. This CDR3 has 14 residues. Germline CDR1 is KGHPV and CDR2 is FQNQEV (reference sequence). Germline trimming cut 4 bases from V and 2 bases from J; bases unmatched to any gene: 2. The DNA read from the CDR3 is TGTGCCAGCAGTCAGGGGGCCGACAACCAGGCTCCGCTT. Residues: CASSQGADNQAPL. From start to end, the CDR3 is CASSQGADNQAPLF.

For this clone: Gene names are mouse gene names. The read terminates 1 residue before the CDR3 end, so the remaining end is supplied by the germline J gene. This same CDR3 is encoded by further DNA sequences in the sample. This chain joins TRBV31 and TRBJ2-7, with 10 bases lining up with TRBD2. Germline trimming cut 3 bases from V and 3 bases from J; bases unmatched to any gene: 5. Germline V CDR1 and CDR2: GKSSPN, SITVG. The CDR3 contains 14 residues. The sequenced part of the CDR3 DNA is TGTGCCTGGAGCCTCGGGACTGGGGACTATGAACAGTAC. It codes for CAWSLGTGDYEQY. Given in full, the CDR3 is CAWSLGTGDYEQYF.

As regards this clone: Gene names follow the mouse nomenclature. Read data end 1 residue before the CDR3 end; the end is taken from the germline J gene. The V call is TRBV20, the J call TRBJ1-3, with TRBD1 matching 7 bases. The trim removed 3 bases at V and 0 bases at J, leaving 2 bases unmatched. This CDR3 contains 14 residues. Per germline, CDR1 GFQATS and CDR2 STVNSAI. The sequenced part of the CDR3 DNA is TGTGGTGCTAGACAGGGGAATTCTGGAAATACGCTCTAT. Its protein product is CGARQGNSGNTLY. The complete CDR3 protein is CGARQGNSGNTLYF.

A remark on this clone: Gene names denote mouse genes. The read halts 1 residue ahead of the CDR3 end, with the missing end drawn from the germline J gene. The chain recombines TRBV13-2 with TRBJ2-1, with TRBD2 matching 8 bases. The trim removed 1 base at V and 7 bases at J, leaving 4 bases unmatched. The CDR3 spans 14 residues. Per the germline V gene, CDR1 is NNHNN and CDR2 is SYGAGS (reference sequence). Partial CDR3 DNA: TGTGCCAGCGGTGATCTGGGGGGAAGGGCTGAGCAGTTC. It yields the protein CASGDLGGRAEQF. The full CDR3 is CASGDLGGRAEQFF.

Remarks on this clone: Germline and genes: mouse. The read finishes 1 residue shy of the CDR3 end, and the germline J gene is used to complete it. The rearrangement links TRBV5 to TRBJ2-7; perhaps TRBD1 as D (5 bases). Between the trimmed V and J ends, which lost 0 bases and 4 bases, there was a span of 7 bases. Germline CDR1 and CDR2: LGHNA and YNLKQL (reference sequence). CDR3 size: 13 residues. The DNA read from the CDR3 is TGTGCCAGCAGCCAAGAGGACAATTATGAACAGTAC. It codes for CASSQEDNYEQY. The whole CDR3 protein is CASSQEDNYEQYF.